This entry lists 6 T cell receptor beta chains sequenced from one sample in a study of shared clonotypes between healthy human individuals. Sequenced by immunoSEQ multiplex PCR; TCRdb stores in-frame clones only, minus some. The sample holds under 130,000 clones; about 70% are singletons and the top ten take roughly 22%. The sequencing sample was made of memory CD8+ T cells sorted from blood. Subset defined: CD45RO+ cells pooled with CCR7-negative TemRA cells. Receptor source: a woman in her thirties in good health.

The chain is built from TRBV5-1 and TRBJ2-5, with D maybe TRBD1 (5 bases). The CDR3 sequence is 14 residues long. The ends were cut back, 0 bases at V and 3 bases at J, with 9 bases in the middle. Germline V gives CDR1 SGHRS, CDR2 YFSETQ. The CDR3 loop is CASSLGSTEETQYF. Written as DNA, the CDR3 is TGCGCCAGCAGCTTGGGCTCGACAGAAGAGACCCAGTACTTC.

The genes are TRBV30 and TRBJ1-1; D remains unclear. The V gene lost 2 bases and the J gene lost 1 base, with 8 bases spanning the gap. CDR1 is GTSNPN, CDR2 SVGIG, per germline (reference sequence). The CDR3 spans 13 residues. The CDR3 nucleotides read TGTGCCTGGAGTCTTACAGCGAACACTGAAGCTTTCTTT. This codes for CAWSLTANTEAFF.

This clone was seen only a few times. The rearrangement joins TRBV28 to TRBJ1-2; possibly TRBD1 for D (6 bases). This CDR3 is 12 amino acids long. CDR1 is MDHEN, CDR2 SYDVKM, per germline. Trimming took off 5 bases at V and 5 bases at J, with 9 bases between the two ends. CDR3 protein: CASSTGQYGYTF. CDR3 bases: TGTGCCAGCAGTACCGGACAGTATGGCTACACCTTC.

This chain joins TRBV4-1 and TRBJ2-2; D possibly corresponds to TRBD1 (5 bases). The V end was cut by 1 base, the J end by 3 bases, with 27 bases between. Looked up from germline, CDR1 is MGHRA and CDR2 is YSYEKL. The CDR3 length is 21 residues. The CDR3 DNA reads as TGCGCCAGCAGCCAAGTTACCCCGGTCCGAGTTTTTGGGGCCCACACCGGGGAGCTGTTTTTT. Protein: CASSQVTPVRVFGAHTGELFF.

This clone was observed a handful of times. This chain links TRBV28 with TRBJ1-2, with D perhaps TRBD1 (5 bases). The germline V gene has CDR1 MDHEN and CDR2 SYDVKM. This CDR3 is built from 16 residues. Trimming took off 5 bases at V and 0 bases at J, with 16 bases between the two ends. The CDR3 coding sequence is TGTGCCAGCAGTACTATTCTTGGGACTACTAACTATGGCTACACCTTC. Translating gives CASSTILGTTNYGYTF.

A single count supports this clone. The V call is TRBV27, the J call TRBJ2-3, with D possibly called TRBD1 or TRBD2 (5 bases each). V was cut by 10 bases and J by 6 bases, with 20 bases left in between. CDR1 and CDR2 (germline): MNHEY, SMNVEV (reference sequence). This CDR3 has 14 amino acids. The CDR3, as DNA: TGTGCCACCTGGGGGACCGAGCCCCCGGATACGCAGTATTTT. It specifies CATWGTEPPDTQYF.